The present entry profiles one T cell receptor (beta chain) with its context. The data stem from a study of blood T cell repertoires in COVID-19. Study summary: COVID-19 samples collected from the United States, Italy and Spain covered acute and convalescent phases. The analysed material was cDNA or gDNA that came from T cells, B-cell-depleted T cells, or PBMCs.

The Seattle patients joined while their infection was active and were tracked longitudinally afterward. V was trimmed by 4 bases and J by 1 base, leaving 5 bases between them. This CDR3 is 12 amino acids long. Germline CDR1 and CDR2: SGHRS and YFSETQ. Generated by immunoSEQ multiplex PCR, the TCRdb table keeps only in-frame clones and is missing some. The sample includes about 290,000 clones, 85% to 90% of them seen just once. Source material: peripheral blood. The V and J genes are TRBV5-1 and TRBJ2-5; D unclear. The sequence derives from a woman between 25 and 40 years old with COVID-19, enrolled during active disease. Here the CDR3 DNA reads TGCGCCAGCAGCCACGGCCAAGAGACCCAGTACTTC. It encodes CASSHGQETQYF.